Below are 6 T cell receptor beta chains sequenced from a single sample in a study of T cell responses to AZD1222 COVID-19 vaccine. The assay was immunoSEQ multiplex PCR, and TCRdb's table has in-frame clones only and misses some. This table has about 100,000 clones, 80% to 90% appearing once. The sequencing used peripheral blood, collected on day 0 of MenACWY control vaccination. Source of these receptors: an adult in good health.

This chain connects TRBV7-2 to TRBJ1-4; 8 bases match TRBD1. This CDR3 contains 13 residues. After removal of 4 bases from V and 8 bases from J, the junction contained 3 bases not matched to a gene. CDR1 SGHTA and CDR2 FQGNSA come from the germline V gene. The CDR3 spells CASSSRGREKLFF. DNA of the CDR3: TGTGCCAGCAGCTCCAGGGGGCGGGAAAAACTGTTTTTT.

The gene calls are TRBV5-4 and TRBJ2-7, with TRBD1 matching 7 bases. The V gene end was trimmed by 3 bases and the J gene end by 0 bases; junction bases not matched to a gene: 3. Germline loops: CDR1 SGHNT, CDR2 YYREEE (reference sequence). The CDR3 has 14 residues. The CDR3 DNA reads TGTGCCAGCAGCTACGACAGGGCCTCCTACGAGCAGTACTTC. Amino acids: CASSYDRASYEQYF.

The chain joins TRBV6-5 to TRBJ1-1; D is unresolved. Per germline, CDR1 MNHEY and CDR2 SVGAGI. CDR3 length equals 13 residues. Trimming removed 7 bases from V and 1 base from J, with 10 bases in between. CDR3 amino acids: CASTIVPNTEAFF. Written as DNA, the CDR3 is TGTGCCAGCACAATAGTACCGAACACTGAAGCTTTCTTT.

The rearrangement links TRBV5-4 to TRBJ1-2, with a tentative D call TRBD1 (6 bases). CDR3 length: 14 amino acids. Germline CDR1 SGHNT, CDR2 YYREEE (reference sequence). V lost 4 bases, J lost 4 bases, and 14 bases lay in between. CDR3 DNA: TGTGCCAGCAGCCATCGCACAGGGATCTATGGCTACACCTTC. Translated, it gives CASSHRTGIYGYTF.

The V and J genes are TRBV7-8 and TRBJ2-5, with TRBD2 matching over 7 bases. Germline V lookup: CDR1 SGHVS, CDR2 FQNEAQ. The CDR3 spans 17 residues. The trim removed 1 base at V and 5 bases at J, leaving 13 bases unmatched. The CDR3 DNA follows: TGTGCCAGCAGCTTAGAGCGGGGCCCCAGCCGTACGGAGACCCAGTACTTC. It translates to CASSLERGPSRTETQYF.

J is TRBJ2-7 and V is TRBV15; 7 bases align to TRBD1. This CDR3 region has 16 residues. V lost 3 bases and J lost 2; bases outside the gene matches: 10. Germline V CDR1 and CDR2: LNHNV, YYDKDF (reference sequence). CDR3 loop: CATSSATGAFAYEQYF. The CDR3 DNA is TGTGCCACCAGCAGCGCAACAGGGGCCTTTGCCTACGAGCAGTACTTC.